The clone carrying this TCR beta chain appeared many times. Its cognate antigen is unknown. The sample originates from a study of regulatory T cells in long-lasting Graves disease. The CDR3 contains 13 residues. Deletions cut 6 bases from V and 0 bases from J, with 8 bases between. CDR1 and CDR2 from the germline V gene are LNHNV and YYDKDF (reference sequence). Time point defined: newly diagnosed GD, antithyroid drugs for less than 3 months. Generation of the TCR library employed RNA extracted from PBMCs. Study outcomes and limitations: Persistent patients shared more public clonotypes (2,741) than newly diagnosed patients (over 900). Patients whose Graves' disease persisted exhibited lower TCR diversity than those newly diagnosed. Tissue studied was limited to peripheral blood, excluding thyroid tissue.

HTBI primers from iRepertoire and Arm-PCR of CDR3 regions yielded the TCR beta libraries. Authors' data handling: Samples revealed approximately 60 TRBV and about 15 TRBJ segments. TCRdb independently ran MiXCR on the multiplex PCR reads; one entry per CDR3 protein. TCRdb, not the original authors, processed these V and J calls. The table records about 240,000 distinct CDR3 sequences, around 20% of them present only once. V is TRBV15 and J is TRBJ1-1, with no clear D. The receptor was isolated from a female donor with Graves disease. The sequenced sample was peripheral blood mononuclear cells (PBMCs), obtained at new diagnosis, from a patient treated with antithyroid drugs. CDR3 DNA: TGTGCCACCAGTTCGGGGATGAACACTGAAGCTTTCTTT. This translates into CATSSGMNTEAFF.